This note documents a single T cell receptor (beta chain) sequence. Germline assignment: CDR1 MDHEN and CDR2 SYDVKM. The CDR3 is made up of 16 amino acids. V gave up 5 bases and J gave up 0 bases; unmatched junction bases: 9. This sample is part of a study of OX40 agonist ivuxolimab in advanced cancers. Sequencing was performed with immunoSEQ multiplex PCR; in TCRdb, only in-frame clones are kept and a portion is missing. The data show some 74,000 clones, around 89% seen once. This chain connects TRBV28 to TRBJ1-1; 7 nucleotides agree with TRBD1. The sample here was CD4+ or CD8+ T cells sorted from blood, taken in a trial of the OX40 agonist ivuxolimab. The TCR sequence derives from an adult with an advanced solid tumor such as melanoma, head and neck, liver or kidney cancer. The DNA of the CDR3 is TGTGCCAGCAGTCTACAGGGGAGAGGGTTGAACACTGAAGCTTTCTTT. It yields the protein CASSLQGRGLNTEAFF.